A single sample gave rise to the 13 T cell receptor beta chains below, sequenced in a study of PD-1 blockade in classical Hodgkin lymphoma. The protocol was immunoSEQ multiplex PCR, while the TCRdb copy is restricted to in-frame clones and leaves out a portion. The table has about 30,000 clones, around 80% seen once. Described time point: cycle 4 day 1 (C4D1), after less than 7 weeks of nivolumab. There was relapse after autologous stem cell transplantation in every patient, and there was variation in brentuximab vedotin exposure. The sequenced sample was peripheral blood mononuclear cells (PBMCs), obtained before the fourth cycle of nivolumab. These TCRs come from a human donor with classical Hodgkin lymphoma.

The chain uses TRBV30 and TRBJ2-7; the match to TRBD1 covers 7 bases. With V trimmed by 6 bases and J by 0 bases, 2 bases remained unmatched. The CDR3 has 12 amino acids. The germline V gene encodes CDR1 GTSNPN and CDR2 SVGIG (reference sequence). CDR3 residues: CACRDSSYEQYF. CDR3 bases: TGTGCCTGCCGGGACAGCTCCTACGAGCAGTACTTC.

The chain uses TRBV7-2 and TRBJ1-4, with D unclear. This CDR3 has 15 residues. Trimming left V 4 bases short and J 8 bases short, with 17 bases between. CDR1 is SGHTA and CDR2 is FQGNSA in the germline V gene. The CDR3 loop reads CASSSGDGVWEKLFF. The CDR3 DNA follows: TGTGCCAGCAGCTCCGGGGATGGGGTTTGGGAAAAACTGTTTTTT.

In this sample, this clone turned up a few times. The chain recombines TRBV7-8 with TRBJ2-5; D might be TRBD1 (5 bases). Trimming left V 2 bases short and J 4 bases short, with 14 bases between. The germline V gene has CDR1 SGHVS and CDR2 FQNEAQ. The CDR3 totals 15 residues. CDR3 residues: CASSLSLWQGETQYF. The DNA for the CDR3 is TGTGCCAGCAGCTTAAGTCTCTGGCAGGGAGAGACCCAGTACTTC.

The chain has TRBV6-5 and TRBJ1-1, with a possible D match to TRBD1 (6 bases). The germline V gene encodes CDR1 MNHEY and CDR2 SVGAGI. The CDR3 is 13 residues long. Trimming cost V 6 bases and J 6 bases, with 14 bases left between them. Here the CDR3 DNA reads TGTGCCAGCAGAAACAGGGCGGGCCCTGAAGCTTTCTTT. Translation: CASRNRAGPEAFF.

This chain joins TRBV7-2 and TRBJ1-1; possible D gene TRBD1, 5 bases. There are 13 residues in the CDR3. The germline V gene has CDR1 SGHTA and CDR2 FQGNSA. The V end lost 3 bases, the J end lost 5 bases, and 10 bases lay between the germline ends. CDR3 region: CASSFGGRTEAFF. The DNA of the CDR3 is TGTGCCAGCAGCTTCGGGGGGAGGACTGAAGCTTTCTTT.

The chain joins TRBV7-9 to TRBJ2-3; 10 bases match TRBD2. V trimming: 5 bases; J trimming: 6 bases; junction bases outside the gene matches: 5. CDR1 is SEHNR and CDR2 is FQNEAQ in the germline V gene (reference sequence). This CDR3 comprises 14 residues. CDR3 residues: CASSVGLAYDTQYF. CDR3 nucleotides: TGTGCCAGCAGCGTGGGACTAGCGTACGATACGCAGTATTTT.

The chain combines TRBV23-1 with TRBJ2-1; the D gene is possibly TRBD2 (5 bases). TRBV23-1 is noted as an ORF with a role that remains uncertain. There are 11 residues in the CDR3. In nucleotides, the CDR3 is TGCGTGGCGGGCCCCCGCAATGAGCAGTTCTTC. Translating it yields CVAGPRNEQFF.

The chain couples TRBV29-1 to TRBJ2-5, with TRBD2 as a possible D gene (6 bases). Germline-derived CDR1 and CDR2 are SQVTM and ANQGSEA. The germline V and J ends were trimmed by 5 bases and 3 bases, with 13 bases remaining between them. The length of the CDR3 is 13 residues. DNA of the CDR3: TGCAGCGTTCACCTAGCGCTGGAAGAGACCCAGTACTTC. It specifies CSVHLALEETQYF.

V is TRBV10-3 and J is TRBJ2-3; 16 bases map to TRBD2. Germline V gene lookup returns CDR1 ENHRY and CDR2 SYGVKD. This CDR3 comprises 16 residues. The V gene end was trimmed by 9 bases and the J gene end by 3 bases; junction bases not matched to a gene: 6. In nucleotides, the CDR3 is TGTGCCATAGCGGGGACTAGCGGGAGGGCGACAGATACGCAGTATTTT. As protein: CAIAGTSGRATDTQYF.

The table lists this clone with a count of one. V usage is TRBV5-1 and J usage is TRBJ1-3, with a tentative D call TRBD1 (5 bases). Germline CDR1 SGHRS, CDR2 YFSETQ. The CDR3 loop spans 14 amino acids. V lost 0 bases, J lost 4 bases, and 8 bases lay in between. CDR3 residues: CASSLGGDGNTIYF. DNA of the CDR3: TGCGCCAGCAGCTTGGGAGGGGACGGAAACACCATATATTTT.

This chain links TRBV6-5 with TRBJ1-6; tentative D call: TRBD1 (6 bases). The CDR3 loop spans 14 amino acids. Deletions cut 2 bases from V and 4 bases from J, with 6 bases between. Germline-derived CDR1 and CDR2 are MNHEY and SVGAGI. CDR3 DNA sequence: TGTGCCAGCAGTTACGGACAGTATAATTCACCCCTCCACTTT. This encodes CASSYGQYNSPLHF.

V gene TRBV7-9 combines with J gene TRBJ1-1; TRBD1 is a possible D gene (6 bases). The germline V and J ends were trimmed by 1 base and 5 bases, with 11 bases remaining between them. The germline CDR1 and CDR2 sequences are SEHNR and FQNEAQ (reference sequence). The CDR3 has 14 amino acids. For the CDR3, the DNA is TGTGCCAGCAGCTTAGGGGGGGCTGGAACTGAAGCTTTCTTT. Translated: CASSLGGAGTEAFF.

This clone was picked up one time. V gene TRBV5-6 combines with J gene TRBJ2-1, with a tentative D call TRBD1 (5 bases). This CDR3 region has 12 residues. Germline V gene lookup returns CDR1 SGHDT and CDR2 YYEEEE. The V and J ends lost 0 bases and 8 bases respectively, with 6 bases between them. CDR3 bases: TGTGCCAGCAGCTTGGCAGGGTATGAGCAGTTCTTC. Protein product: CASSLAGYEQFF. Supplemented by reference TRBV5-6 and TRBJ2-1, the full variable domain reads DAGVTQSPTHLIKTRGQQVTLRCSPKSGHDTVSWYQQALGQGPQFIFQYYEEEERQRGNFPDRFSGHQFPNYSSELNVNALLLGDSALYLCASSLAGYEQFFGPGTRLTVL.